The 8 T cell receptor beta chains in this list originate from one sample, sequenced in a study of CD8+CD57+ T cells in acquired aplastic anemia. The use of genomic DNA as template underpinned the TCR beta VDJ and CDR3 profiling. TCRdb itself ran the reads through MiXCR, one entry per CDR3 protein. Of roughly 180,000 distinct CDR3 sequences listed, 45% to 50% are singletons. The sequencing sample was made of sorted CD4+, CD8+, or CD8+CD57+ T cells (not recorded which) from PBMCs. The origin of the receptors is a human donor in good health.

This clonotype was seen a few times. This rearrangement joins TRBV7-9 to TRBJ2-5; 7 nucleotides match TRBD2. The CDR3 extends over 12 amino acids. V lost 6 bases and J lost 5; bases outside the gene matches: 3. CDR1 SEHNR and CDR2 FQNEAQ come from the germline V gene (reference sequence). The CDR3 bases are TGTGCCAGCAGTGAACTAGCGGAGACCCAGTACTTC. Residues: CASSELAETQYF.

The CDR3 spells CASRQGGSSRETQYF. DNA of the CDR3: TGTGCCAGCAGGCAGGGGGGGTCTTCGAGAGAGACCCAGTACTTC. The rearrangement uses TRBV2 and TRBJ2-5; D is tentatively TRBD1 or TRBD2 (7 bases each). This CDR3 comprises 15 residues. Germline V lookup: CDR1 SNHLY, CDR2 FYNNEI. Trimming removed 6 bases at V and 4 bases at J, with 18 bases between. The full variable domain, its missing parts supplied by reference TRBV2 and TRBJ2-5, is EPEVTQTPSHQVTQMGQEVILRCVPISNHLYFYWYRQILGQKVEFLVSFYNNEISEKSEIFDDQFSVERPDGSNFTLKIRSTKLEDSAMYFCASRQGGSSRETQYFGPGTRLLVL.

The chain joins TRBV19 to TRBJ1-5; 8 positions match TRBD1. CDR1 is LNHDA and CDR2 is SQIVND in the germline V gene (reference sequence). This CDR3 is 19 amino acids long. V lost 4 bases to trimming and J lost 0 bases; unmatched junction nucleotides: 14. This chain's CDR3 is CASSRLHGTGDYSNQPQHF. CDR3 sequence (DNA): TGTGCCAGTAGTAGACTTCACGGGACAGGAGATTATAGCAATCAGCCCCAGCATTTT.

As for this clonotype: This may stem from a read error, because a much larger clone lies one nucleotide away. The chain recombines TRBV10-3 with TRBJ2-1; D gene uncertain. Germline V gene data show CDR1 as ENHRY and CDR2 as SYGVKD. The CDR3 is 12 amino acids. The CDR3 coding sequence is TGTGCCAGCAGCCGTAACTACAATGGGCAGTTCTTC. This encodes CASSRNYNGQFF.

DNA for the CDR3: TGCGCCAGCTCCCGCGGTCCAGGGGGAACTTCCTCCTACGAGCAGTACTTC. Protein sequence: CASSRGPGGTSSYEQYF. The rearrangement uses TRBV4-1 and TRBJ2-7; 7 nucleotides agree with TRBD1. Looked up from germline, CDR1 is MGHRA and CDR2 is YSYEKL. This CDR3 spans 17 amino acids. V gave up 8 bases and J gave up 0 bases; unmatched junction bases: 16.

V usage is TRBV18 and J usage is TRBJ2-5; weak D call: TRBD2 (6 bases). V lost 3 bases and J lost 8, with 19 bases in between. The CDR3 covers 15 residues. The germline V gene has CDR1 KGHSH and CDR2 LQKENI. This CDR3 reads CASSPRPVVGGTQYF. The CDR3 DNA reads as TGTGCCAGCTCACCCAGGCCAGTAGTGGGGGGAACCCAGTACTTC.

This clonotype has ten or more counts. The chain recombines TRBV6-5 with TRBJ1-1; D remains unclear. V was pared by 2 bases and J by 0 bases, with 7 bases between. CDR1 MNHEY and CDR2 SVGAGI come from the germline V gene. CDR3 size: 14 residues. The CDR3 sequence is CASSYNGMNTEAFF. CDR3 DNA: TGTGCCAGCAGTTACAACGGCATGAACACTGAAGCTTTCTTT.

Comment on this clonotype: One end of the junction varies from germline; a read error may be responsible. The V and J genes are TRBV7-2 and TRBJ2-1, with 7 bases matching TRBD2. Germline V gene lookup returns CDR1 SGHTA and CDR2 FQGNSA. This CDR3 spans 12 amino acids. The CDR3 DNA follows: TGTGCCGGCAGCTTAGCGGGTTGTGAGCAGTTCTTC. It translates to CAGSLAGCEQFF.